This T cell receptor (beta chain) came from a study of regulatory T cells in long-lasting Graves disease. The time point: persistent/refractory GD, antithyroid drugs over 5 years with positive TRAb. Extracted PBMC RNA gave rise to the TCR library. Sequencing libraries for TCR beta were prepared with iRepertoire HTBI primers and Arm-PCR of CDR3 regions. One entry per CDR3 protein results from TCRdb running MiXCR on the multiplex PCR reads. The table lists 600,000 to 800,000 distinct CDR3 sequences, 30% of them singletons, with roughly 46% in the top ten. The CDR3 extends over 15 amino acids. V was shortened by 1 base and J by 7 bases, with 11 bases between the two germline ends. This clonotype occurred many times.

This TCR came from a female donor with Graves disease. This material consisted of peripheral blood mononuclear cells (PBMCs), taken when the disease was refractory, from a patient treated with antithyroid drugs. The J gene is TRBJ1-6, the V gene TRBV12-3 or TRBV12-4; no reliable D call. The CDR3 loop reads CASSLGGTVNSPLHF. CDR3 in DNA: TGTGCCAGCAGTTTAGGTGGAACAGTGAATTCACCCCTCCACTTT.